This TCR beta chain derives from a study of graft-versus-host responses after intestinal transplantation. This clone was seen only once. In germline, CDR1 is MNHGY, CDR2 SVAAGI. The CDR3 loop spans 14 amino acids. Only in-frame clones appear in the TCRdb table, and some are missing; sequencing was by immunoSEQ multiplex PCR. This sample carries 15,000 to 20,000 clones, about 93% of them seen once, and the ten largest clones take approximately 2%. This clonotype was obtained from a human patient who received an intestinal transplant, so some T cells may come from the graft donor. The rearrangement links TRBV6-9 to TRBJ2-5; 10 bases match TRBD1. The end of the DNA is better explained by TRBJ2-7, so the J call may be wrong. The sequencing here drew on PBMCs, taken roughly 390 days after transplant. This CDR3 reads CASSYGQGGIEQYF. The CDR3 nucleotides read TGTGCCAGCAGTTATGGACAGGGGGGGATCGAGCAGTACTTC.